This entry describes one TCR beta chain. As yet, its antigen is unknown. The data stem from a study of regulatory T cells in long-lasting Graves disease. Investigators prepared the TCR beta libraries by applying iRepertoire HTBI primers and Arm-PCR of CDR3 regions. TCRdb processed the multiplex PCR reads anew with MiXCR; each CDR3 protein has one entry. The sample records 650,000 to 850,000 distinct CDR3 sequences, around 32% being singletons. V was clipped by 5 bases and J by 2 bases; unmatched bases: 6. CDR3 length equals 16 residues. Germline CDR1 PRHDT, CDR2 FYEKMQ (reference sequence). The study's findings and limits: The study found lower TCR diversity in persistent Graves' patients than in newly diagnosed ones. Sampling was limited to peripheral blood rather than thyroid tissue. Persistent disease was associated with favored TRBV28 usage and with favored use of TRBJ1-2 and TRBJ2-5.

The time point is: persistent/refractory GD, antithyroid drugs over 5 years with positive TRAb. PBMC-extracted RNA yielded the TCR library. The chain is built from TRBV13 and TRBJ2-5; 12 bases are shared with TRBD2. Sequencing used peripheral blood mononuclear cells (PBMCs), obtained when the disease was refractory, from a patient treated with antithyroid drugs. The source is a female donor with Graves disease. DNA for the CDR3: TGTGCCAGCAGCGACGGGACTAGCGGGCGGCAAGAGACCCAGTACTTC. This gives the protein CASSDGTSGRQETQYF. The full variable domain, completed using reference TRBV13 and TRBJ2-5, is AAGVIQSPRHLIKEKRETATLKCYPIPRHDTVYWYQQGPGQDPQFLISFYEKMQSDKGSIPDRFSAQQFSDYHSELNMSSLELGDSALYFCASSDGTSGRQETQYFGPGTRLLVL.